Each of the 11 T cell receptor beta chains below was sequenced from the same sample in a study of blood T cell repertoires in COVID-19. The protocol was immunoSEQ multiplex PCR, while the TCRdb copy is restricted to in-frame clones and leaves out a portion. This table holds about 59,000 clones, about nine tenths found once. Sequencing was performed on peripheral blood. The origin of the receptors is a human donor in a cohort sampled during active COVID-19.

The chain is built from TRBV30 and TRBJ2-7; D call uncertain. CDR1 and CDR2 from the germline V gene are GTSNPN and SVGIG (reference sequence). The germline V and J ends were trimmed by 5 bases and 7 bases, with 15 bases remaining between them. CDR3 length: 12 residues. Written as DNA, the CDR3 is TGTGCCTGGGGGGTGACTCATGGGGAGCAGTACTTC. This sequence encodes CAWGVTHGEQYF. Filled out from reference TRBV30 and TRBJ2-7, the complete variable domain reads SQTIHQWPATLVQPVGSPLSLECTVEGTSNPNLYWYRQAAGRGLQLLFYSVGIGQISSEVPQNLSASRPQDRQFILSSKKLLLSDSGFYLCAWGVTHGEQYFGPGTRLTVT.

In its sample, this clone was seen a few times. The chain recombines TRBV4-2 with TRBJ2-1; the match to TRBD2 covers 12 bases. Trimming cost V 0 bases and J 7 bases; bases outside gene matches: 7. CDR1 is LGHNA, CDR2 YNFKEQ, per germline. The CDR3 is 17 residues long. The chain's CDR3 is CASSQEPGLAGRNEQFF. CDR3 sequence (DNA): TGTGCCAGCAGCCAAGAACCGGGACTAGCGGGTAGAAATGAGCAGTTCTTC.

The genes are TRBV18 and TRBJ2-2; TRBD1 might be the D (5 bases). V lost 2 bases and J lost 7, with 5 bases in between. Germline V lookup: CDR1 KGHSH, CDR2 LQKENI. The CDR3 extends over 12 amino acids. This chain's CDR3 is CASSPDSGELFF. The CDR3 region has the DNA TGTGCCAGCTCACCAGACAGCGGGGAGCTGTTTTTT.

CDR3 residues: CASIETGSDTEAFF. The CDR3 region has the DNA TGTGCCAGCATTGAGACAGGGTCGGACACTGAAGCTTTCTTT. The J gene is TRBJ1-1, the V gene TRBV2, with TRBD1 matching over 7 bases. Germline CDR1 SNHLY, CDR2 FYNNEI. The CDR3 consists of 14 residues. J gave up 3 bases and V 7 bases, and 8 bases lay outside the gene matches.

The rearrangement links TRBV12-2 to TRBJ2-3; the D call TRBD2 from the table was never checked on the DNA. TRBV12-2 constitutes a pseudogene. CDR3 length: 15 residues. The DNA for the CDR3 is TGTGCAAGTCGCCGTGGGACTAGCGGGACAGATACGCAGTATTTT. Encoded protein: CASRRGTSGTDTQYF.

The gene calls are TRBV19 and TRBJ2-7; a possible D gene is TRBD2 (6 bases). The CDR3 runs to 15 residues. Trimming removed 6 bases at V and 5 bases at J, with 20 bases between. Germline assignment: CDR1 LNHDA and CDR2 SQIVND (reference sequence). The CDR3 DNA reads TGTGCCAGTAGCACGGGGACGCGGGGCTTCCACGAGCAGTACTTC. It encodes CASSTGTRGFHEQYF.

The V gene is TRBV7-9, the J gene TRBJ2-3; TRBD2 agrees at 8 bases. Germline trimming cut 5 bases from V and 0 bases from J; bases unmatched to any gene: 10. The CDR3 extends over 17 amino acids. CDR1 is SEHNR, CDR2 FQNEAQ, per germline (reference sequence). The CDR3 spells CASSAYLAGPSTDTQYF. CDR3 nucleotide sequence: TGTGCCAGCAGCGCTTACTTAGCGGGGCCTAGCACAGATACGCAGTATTTT.

The V gene is TRBV29-1, the J gene TRBJ2-5; 9 nucleotides align to TRBD1. The CDR3 is made up of 14 amino acids. V lost 6 bases and J lost 4; bases outside the gene matches: 9. CDR1 is SQVTM and CDR2 is ANQGSEA in the germline V gene. In nucleotides, the CDR3 is TGCAGCGTGGGACAGGGAGGGTTGGGAGAGACCCAGTACTTC. This codes for CSVGQGGLGETQYF. Full variable domain (missing parts from reference TRBV29-1 and TRBJ2-5): SAVISQKPSRDICQRGTSLTIQCQVDSQVTMMFWYRQQPGQSLTLIATANQGSEATYESGFVIDKFPISRPNLTFSTLTVSNMSPEDSSIYLCSVGQGGLGETQYFGPGTRLLVL.

The CDR3 loop is CASTQGVRTDTQYF. The CDR3 bases are TGTGCCAGCACCCAGGGGGTACGGACAGATACGCAGTATTTT. This rearrangement joins TRBV7-2 to TRBJ2-3; 7 nucleotides agree with TRBD1. J was trimmed by 3 bases and V by 7 bases; bases with no gene match: 7. Germline V gives CDR1 SGHTA, CDR2 FQGNSA. This CDR3 has 14 residues.

The chain links TRBV7-3 to TRBJ2-7; D is possibly TRBD1 (6 bases). The germline gives CDR1 SGHTA, CDR2 FQGTGA. Trimming removed 5 bases from V and 4 bases from J, with 9 bases in between. This CDR3 region has 12 residues. CDR3 nucleotide sequence: TGTGCCAGCAGCCCCACAGGGTACGAGCAGTACTTC. Protein product: CASSPTGYEQYF.

This chain links TRBV7-3 with TRBJ1-1; perhaps TRBD1 as D (5 bases). Trimming removed 5 bases from V and 2 bases from J, with 21 bases in between. The CDR3 consists of 17 residues. Germline loops: CDR1 SGHTA, CDR2 FQGTGA. The CDR3 sequence is CASSPRAGRGYNTEAFF. The CDR3 DNA follows: TGTGCCAGCAGCCCCAGAGCGGGGCGGGGATATAACACTGAAGCTTTCTTT. Filled out from reference TRBV7-3 and TRBJ1-1, the complete variable domain reads GAGVSQTPSNKVTEKGKYVELRCDPISGHTALYWYRQSLGQGPEFLIYFQGTGAADDSGLPNDRFFAVRPEGSVSTLKIQRTERGDSAVYLCASSPRAGRGYNTEAFFGQGTRLTVV.